This T cell receptor (beta chain) stems from a study of control samples from healthy donors and cancer patients. The CDR3 has 15 amino acids. The germline CDR1 and CDR2 sequences are GTSNPN and SVGIG (reference sequence). V shed 5 bases, J shed 5 bases, and the junction held 10 bases outside the gene matches. TCRdb's copy holds only in-frame clones and misses some; the assay was immunoSEQ multiplex PCR. The table has around 170,000 clones, around 90% seen once; the top ten hold approximately 1.5%. The TCR was taken from a woman aged 45-65 years in good health. Sample: blood. V is TRBV30 and J is TRBJ2-5; 11 bases match TRBD2. CDR3 residues: CAWSQVAGGPETQYF. As DNA, the CDR3 is TGTGCCTGGTCCCAGGTAGCGGGGGGGCCGGAGACCCAGTACTTC.